Listed below are T cell receptor beta chains from one sample, sequenced in a study of blood T cell repertoires in COVID-19. Profiled with immunoSEQ multiplex PCR; TCRdb holds only in-frame clones, not every one. The data contain 300,000 or so clones, about 90% of them singletons. The specimen was PBMCs or T cells enriched from blood (not recorded which). The receptors come from a woman aged 30 to 39 who had recovered from COVID-19. CDR3s include the opening cysteine and the closing phenylalanine or tryptophan. A D gene is named only where the DNA matches it firmly. Clone size appears in some rows only: once, few, many, or a class for an expanded clone.

j_gene	d_gene	len	abundance	v_gene	CDR3nt	CDR3aa
TRBJ1-2	TRBD1	14	.	TRBV27	TGTGCCAGCGGAAAGACAGGGTCTATCTATGGCTACACCTTC	CASGKTGSIYGYTF
TRBJ2-1	.	15	.	TRBV20-1	TGCAGTGCTAGTTCTCGACTCCGACCCTACAATGAGCAGTTCTTC	CSASSRLRPYNEQFF
TRBJ2-7	TRBD1	15	.	TRBV9	TGTGCCAGCAGCGTAAGACCGGGACAGGGCTACGAGCAGTACTTC	CASSVRPGQGYEQYF
TRBJ1-1	TRBD1	14	once	TRBV30	TGTGCCTGGAGTGCAGCCGGACAGGGTCCTGAAGCTTTCTTT	CAWSAAGQGPEAFF
TRBJ1-3	.	17	once	TRBV25-1	TGTGCCAGCAGTGGCCGGGAAAGGATAGGGTTCGGAAACACCATATATTTT	CASSGRERIGFGNTIYF
TRBJ2-1	.	15	.	TRBV28	TGTGCCAGCAGTTTCGTTCGCGGGGACCACAATGAGCAGTTCTTC	CASSFVRGDHNEQFF
TRBJ2-3	.	15	once	TRBV4-1	TGCGCCAGCAGCCGGGGGACTCTACTTGCAGATACGCAGTATTTT	CASSRGTLLADTQYF
TRBJ1-1	.	19	.	TRBV18	TGTGCCAGCTCACCACCGAGGGTGGCTCAGGTTAGGATGAACACTGAAGCTTTCTTT	CASSPPRVAQVRMNTEAFF
TRBJ2-7	TRBD1	14	.	TRBV10-3	TGTGCCACCACGTACCGGGACAGGGATCGCGAGCAGTACTTC	CATTYRDRDREQYF
TRBJ2-5	TRBD2	17	once	TRBV7-2	TGTGCCAGCGGACCGAACGGGGCTAGCGGGGGAAGGGAGACCCAGTACTTC	CASGPNGASGGRETQYF
TRBJ2-5	TRBD2	12	.	TRBV29-1	TGCAGCGTTGATCGCGGGGGGGTCATCCAGTACTTC	CSVDRGGVIQYF
TRBJ2-5	TRBD1	15	few	TRBV18	TGTGCCAGCTCACTGGGAGGACAGGGTCAAGAGACCCAGTACTTC	CASSLGGQGQETQYF
TRBJ1-2	.	16	.	TRBV2	TGTGCCAGCAGTGAAGGAAACCGAGGAGGCTACTATGGCTACACCTTC	CASSEGNRGGYYGYTF
TRBJ1-1	.	13	.	TRBV30	TGTGCCTGGCAAAAGACGGGGGAGGGTGAAGCTTTCTTT	CAWQKTGEGEAFF
TRBJ2-6	.	13	few	TRBV19	TGTGCCAGTAGAAACAGTGGGGCCAACGTCCTGACTTTC	CASRNSGANVLTF
TRBJ1-5	TRBD1	15	.	TRBV2	TGTGCCAGCAGCGAGGGGGCGGCCAGCAATCAGCCCCAGCATTTT	CASSEGAASNQPQHF
TRBJ1-2	.	14	.	TRBV3-1/TRBV3-2	TGTGCCAGCAGCCAAGGACAGGCGGCCTATGGCTACACCTTC	CASSQGQAAYGYTF
TRBJ1-2	.	14	.	TRBV11-2	TGTGCCAGCAGTTCAAATACAGGCGTCTATGGCTACACCTTC	CASSSNTGVYGYTF
TRBJ2-5	TRBD2	16	.	TRBV5-8	TGTGCCAGCAGCGGCGGGGGTAGCGGGGGGCAAGAGACCCAGTACTTC	CASSGGGSGGQETQYF
TRBJ2-3	TRBD2	17	.	TRBV5-1	TGCGCCAGCAGCTTGAGCCCCGGCGGGGGGGCCGGAGATACGCAGTATTTT	CASSLSPGGGAGDTQYF
TRBJ2-3	TRBD2	16	.	TRBV7-2	TGTGCCAGCAGTAAAAGCGGGGGGGCCAGCACAGATACGCAGTATTTT	CASSKSGGASTDTQYF
TRBJ1-5	.	17	once	TRBV19	TGTGCCAGTAGCCTGGGACGGGGGACGGGAGCGGGTCAGCCCCAGCATTTT	CASSLGRGTGAGQPQHF
TRBJ2-7	TRBD1	15	.	TRBV6-5	TGTGCCAGCAGTTGGGACAGGGATAGGTCCTACGAGCAGTACTTC	CASSWDRDRSYEQYF
TRBJ2-7	.	14	.	TRBV3-1/TRBV3-2	TGTGCCAGCAGCCAGGCGGTGGGGGCGGGCGAGCAGTACTTC	CASSQAVGAGEQYF
TRBJ2-6	TRBD1	17	.	TRBV5-1	TGCGCCAGCAGCCCTACAGGGGGCAGCTCTGGGGCCAACGTCCTGACTTTC	CASSPTGGSSGANVLTF
TRBJ2-3	TRBD1	14	once	TRBV5-1	TGCGCCAGCAGCACCGGACAGGGCCTCGGTACGCAGTATTTT	CASSTGQGLGTQYF
TRBJ1-2	.	12	.	TRBV12-3/TRBV12-4	TGTGCCAGCAGTCCCCAGGGTTGGGGCTACACCTTC	CASSPQGWGYTF
TRBJ2-7	TRBD1	14	.	TRBV9	TGTGCCAGCAGCGTAGACCCGGGGACAGGGAAGCAGTACTTC	CASSVDPGTGKQYF
TRBJ2-3	.	14	.	TRBV1	TGCACCAGCAGCCTAAGCGGATGCACAGATACGCAGTATTTT	CTSSLSGCTDTQYF
TRBJ1-1	TRBD1	13	.	TRBV30	TGTGCCTGGAGGAGGACAGGGAACACTGAAGCTTTCTTT	CAWRRTGNTEAFF
TRBJ2-2	TRBD1	15	.	TRBV5-4	TGTGCCAGCAGCCGGACAGGGGGCAACACCGGGGAGCTGTTTTTT	CASSRTGGNTGELFF
TRBJ1-3	.	15	once	TRBV3-1/TRBV3-2	TGTGCCAGCAGCCCCCTGACATACTCTGGAAACACCATATATTTT	CASSPLTYSGNTIYF
TRBJ1-5	TRBD1	13	.	TRBV2	TGTGCCAGCAGGTCGACAGGGAATCAGCCCCAGCATTTT	CASRSTGNQPQHF
TRBJ1-1	.	14	.	TRBV16	TGTGCCAGCAGCCACGGACACCCTACTATTGAAGCTTTCTTT	CASSHGHPTIEAFF
TRBJ2-1	.	16	few	TRBV10-3	TGTGCCACCACTTCGACCTCAGGTTTATCCTACAATGAGCAGTTCTTC	CATTSTSGLSYNEQFF
TRBJ1-5	TRBD1	12	once	TRBV29-1	TGCAGCGTTCGACAGGGGTATCAGCCCCAGCATTTT	CSVRQGYQPQHF
TRBJ1-1	.	13	.	TRBV27	TGTGCCAGCAGAGTAAGGGGGTACACTGAAGCTTTCTTT	CASRVRGYTEAFF
TRBJ1-1	.	17	.	TRBV7-9	TGTGCCAGCAGCTTAGCATTAGCCGTAAGAAGACACACTGAAGCTTTCTTT	CASSLALAVRRHTEAFF
TRBJ2-1	TRBD1	15	.	TRBV28	TGTGCCAGCAGGATGGACAGGGGTGGCTACAATGAGCAGTTCTTC	CASRMDRGGYNEQFF
TRBJ1-1	TRBD1	15	.	TRBV5-1	TGCGCCAGCAGCCATGACAGGGCCGGAAGGGGTGAAGCTTTCTTT	CASSHDRAGRGEAFF
TRBJ1-2	.	14	once	TRBV15	TGTGCCACCAGAGGTTGGGGCGGGGGCGATGGCTACACCTTC	CATRGWGGGDGYTF
TRBJ1-5	.	14	.	TRBV2	TGTGCCAGCAGTGCGGACAGATTCAATCAGCCCCAGCATTTT	CASSADRFNQPQHF
TRBJ2-5	TRBD1	14	.	TRBV11-2	TGTGCCAGCAGCGGGGGACAGATGCAAGAGACCCAGTACTTC	CASSGGQMQETQYF
TRBJ1-1	TRBD1	15	.	TRBV28	TGTGCCAGCAGACCACAGGGGAAGTTATACACTGAAGCTTTCTTT	CASRPQGKLYTEAFF
TRBJ2-2	TRBD2	18	few	TRBV27	TGTGCCAGCAGAATTTGGACTAGCGGGGGGGCGTGGCCCGGGGAGCTGTTTTTT	CASRIWTSGGAWPGELFF
TRBJ1-1	.	12	.	TRBV27	TGTGCCAGCAGTTTATCGCGCGGAGAAGCTTTCTTT	CASSLSRGEAFF
TRBJ2-7	.	13	.	TRBV10-1	TGCGCCAGCAGTGCAGGGGCTTCCTACGAGCAGTACTTC	CASSAGASYEQYF
TRBJ1-2	TRBD1	16	.	TRBV6-6	TGTGCCAGCAGTTTCCAACCGGGACAGGGGGGCTTTGGCTACACCTTC	CASSFQPGQGGFGYTF
TRBJ2-7	.	14	.	TRBV5-8	TGTGCCAGCAGCTTGGTGCGCGGAGACTACGAGCAGTACTTC	CASSLVRGDYEQYF
TRBJ1-1	TRBD1	14	.	TRBV28	TGTGCCAGCAGTGGGGGACAGATGAACACTGAAGCTTTCTTT	CASSGGQMNTEAFF
TRBJ1-5	TRBD1	14	.	TRBV5-1	TGCGCCAGCAGCTCGGGACAGCCCAATCAGCCCCAGCATTTT	CASSSGQPNQPQHF
TRBJ2-2	TRBD1	13	.	TRBV7-8	TGTGCCAGCAGGACAGGGATCACCGGGGAGCTGTTTTTT	CASRTGITGELFF
TRBJ1-5	.	14	.	TRBV9	TGTGCCAGCAGCGAAGGTGGGGCAGGCTACCCCCAGCATTTT	CASSEGGAGYPQHF
TRBJ2-4	.	18	.	TRBV6-2/TRBV6-3	TGTGCCAGCAGTTACTCGATTGGTGAGCGAATAGCCAAAAACATTCAGTACTTC	CASSYSIGERIAKNIQYF
TRBJ2-2	TRBD2	16	.	TRBV5-6	TGTGCCAGCAGCTTGCTAGCGGGGGTAAACACCGGGGAGCTGTTTTTT	CASSLLAGVNTGELFF
TRBJ2-7	TRBD2	14	.	TRBV27	TGTGCCAGCAGTTCCCAGGGAGGGGCGAACGAGCAGTACTTC	CASSSQGGANEQYF